This TCR beta chain was found in a study of PD-1 blockade in classical Hodgkin lymphoma (dated by TCRdb to 2018 to 2020). A note on the overall study: Nivolumab dosing was 3 mg/kg intravenously every 2 weeks, continuing until either disease progression or unacceptable toxicity. The study used CyTOF and TCR beta sequencing to define a peripheral blood immune signature of response to PD-1 blockade in classical Hodgkin lymphoma.

What this sample's time point label stands for: cycle 4 day 1 (C4D1), after 5 to 7 weeks of nivolumab. Every trial patient had relapsed following autologous stem cell transplantation, and prior brentuximab vedotin exposure was what differed among cohorts A, B and C. The trial cohort included fewer than 65 patients with relapsed/refractory classical Hodgkin lymphoma, and each patient had a best overall response of complete response, partial response or progressive disease. Trial patients were treated with single-agent nivolumab in the multi-cohort phase II CheckMate 205 trial. An independent review committee assessed best overall response using the 2007 International Working Group response criteria. Trial PBMCs were collected just before the start of nivolumab (C1D1) and during therapy at cycle 2 day 1 and cycle 4 day 1. Peripheral blood was collected in 8 mL Vacutainer Cell Preparation Tubes, from which PBMCs were isolated by centrifugation and then cryopreserved.

The study at large found these results: The study was restricted to a single clinical trial cohort, and the causes of repertoire differences, possibly disease activity or prior therapy, were left undefined. Trial patients achieving complete response had baseline diversity similar to newly diagnosed patients, whereas partial responders and progressors had significantly lower diversity. Baseline TCR diversity was reported as lower in newly diagnosed patients than in healthy donors, and lower still in relapsed/refractory patients. Patients starting nivolumab less than 1 year after ASCT had lower diversity and were excluded from later analyses to avoid confounding by immune reconstitution. By C4D1, a significant rise was seen in CD4+ TCR diversity but not in CD8+ TCR diversity (p=0.0027 vs p=0.16), and the rise was most apparent among complete responders (p=0.02).

Between the V and J ends, shortened by 3 bases and 7 bases respectively, the junction contains 10 bases. Reading from cysteine to phenylalanine, the CDR3 counts 13 amino acids. Only the CDR3 part of the read is kept: 39 bases, read in frame from the first base. The germline V gene encodes CDR1 SGHAT and CDR2 FQNNGV. As for this clone: The clone's antigen remains unknown. No base quality information exists; no much larger clone differs at one position.

The Qiagen DNeasy kit was used to extract genomic DNA from unsorted PBMCs and from the negatively selected CD4+ and CD8+ fractions. Amplification of TCR beta CDR3 regions was done by immunoSEQ multiplex PCR with primers that anneal to V and J segments. A synthetic immune receptor repertoire was used to minimize amplification bias, and remaining bias was computationally removed after sequencing. The authors' analysis ran thus. Custom Python scripts were used to quantify repertoire diversity as the Shannon entropy index. The unsorted, CD4+ and CD8+ repertoires were each analyzed separately, with the exception of combined analyses, where CD4+ and CD8+ sequences were merged in silico. Clonal expansion was defined as a frequency increase of at least 2-fold after treatment compared with C1D1, and clones undetected at baseline were assigned a pseudocount of 0.5. Singleton clones were defined as clones with 0 or 1 copy at C1D1, and non-singleton clones were defined as clones with 2 or more copies. By matching protein sequences in sorted samples from the same patient, clones expanded in unsorted samples were annotated as CD4+, CD8+ or unknown. Wilcoxon tests on paired samples were used to test diversity changes from C1D1 to C4D1. In its TCRdb copy, this immuneACCESS table keeps in-frame sequences only and misses some clones. Where compared with another copy, unresolved V genes explain less than half of these, and the others have no known cause. V and J calls and clone size are copied from that table; D and trimming were computed from the DNA. This sample has about 32,000 clones in its table, and 81% of those were observed once. The ten largest account for about 15% of the sample.

Material: peripheral blood mononuclear cells (PBMCs), obtained before the fourth cycle of nivolumab. This clonotype was sampled from a human donor with classical Hodgkin lymphoma. The V and J segments used are TRBV11-2 and TRBJ1-5; the D gene is possibly TRBD1, with 5 bases matching. The sequenced DNA is TGTGCCAGCAGCTTGGGGGAGGGACAGCCCCAGCATTTT. It translates as CASSLGEGQPQHF.